The 10 T cell receptor beta chains below were found in one sample sequenced in a study of blood T cell repertoires in COVID-19. The data were produced by immunoSEQ multiplex PCR, yet TCRdb's version contains in-frame clones alone and is incomplete. The sample comprises under 200,000 clones, around four fifths of which are singletons, and about 8% rests with the top ten. The sequenced sample was PBMCs or T cells enriched from blood (not recorded which). These receptors came from a woman in her forties or fifties who had recovered from COVID-19.

The rearrangement joins TRBV28 to TRBJ2-7; TRBD1 matches 7 bases. V dropped 6 bases and J dropped 7; count of bases not matched to a gene: 9. This CDR3 spans 13 amino acids. Germline V gives CDR1 MDHEN, CDR2 SYDVKM. The CDR3 region is CASSRTGALEQYF. The CDR3 DNA reads TGTGCCAGCAGCCGCACAGGGGCCCTAGAGCAGTACTTC.

This clone was detected once. The chain employs TRBV6-5 and TRBJ1-4; the D gene is possibly TRBD1 (5 bases). V was clipped by 2 bases and J by 11 bases, with 21 bases between them. Germline V lookup: CDR1 MNHEY, CDR2 SVGAGI. This CDR3 spans 16 amino acids. The CDR3 DNA sequence: TGTGCCAGCAGTTACCGGTCGGGGGGAGGGTTGGGGAAACTGTTTTTT. Amino acid sequence: CASSYRSGGGLGKLFF.

The CDR3 loop is CASSPRQPKYQETQYF. The CDR3 coding sequence is TGTGCCAGCTCGCCTCGACAGCCTAAGTACCAAGAGACCCAGTACTTC. The chain links TRBV18 to TRBJ2-5, with D possibly matching TRBD1 (5 bases). Germline V gene sequence: CDR1 KGHSH, CDR2 LQKENI. This CDR3 has 16 amino acids. Trimming took off 6 bases at V and 0 bases at J, with 17 bases between the two ends. The whole variable domain, filled in from reference TRBV18 and TRBJ2-5, reads NAGVMQNPRHLVRRRGQEARLRCSPMKGHSHVYWYRQLPEEGLKFMVYLQKENIIDESGMPKERFSAEFPKEGPSILRIQQVVRGDSAAYFCASSPRQPKYQETQYFGPGTRLLVL.

V gene TRBV6-2 or TRBV6-3 combines with J gene TRBJ2-3; TRBD2 matches 14 bases. Trimming cost V 2 bases and J 4 bases; bases outside gene matches: 11. Germline CDR1 and CDR2: MNHEY and SVGEGT. CDR3 length: 19 residues. CDR3 DNA: TGTGCCAGCAGTTACCGTGGTCCGACTAGCGGGAGGGGGTCAGATACGCAGTATTTT. As protein: CASSYRGPTSGRGSDTQYF.

The chain joins TRBV4-2 to TRBJ1-3; possible D gene TRBD1, 5 bases. V lost 5 bases and J lost 0, with 8 bases in between. CDR1 is LGHNA, CDR2 YNFKEQ, per germline. CDR3 length: 14 residues. The CDR3 loop reads CASSTRDSGNTIYF. DNA for the CDR3: TGTGCCAGCAGCACCAGGGACTCTGGAAACACCATATATTTT.

The CDR3 DNA follows: TGTGCCAGCAGTGGCTTCTTAGAGACCCAGTACTTC. This sequence encodes CASSGFLETQYF. The V call is TRBV28, the J call TRBJ2-5, with D uncertain. This CDR3 spans 12 amino acids. Trimming removed 5 bases at V and 4 bases at J, with 8 bases between. Germline-derived CDR1 and CDR2 are MDHEN and SYDVKM.

The chain couples TRBV5-1 to TRBJ1-2, with TRBD1 as a possible D gene (6 bases). V was clipped by 3 bases and J by 6 bases, with 12 bases between them. In germline, CDR1 is SGHRS, CDR2 YFSETQ. The length of the CDR3 is 13 residues. The CDR3 loop is CASSSDRLNGYTF. CDR3 DNA: TGCGCCAGCAGCTCGGACAGACTTAATGGCTACACCTTC. Drawing the rest from reference TRBV5-1 and TRBJ1-2, the complete variable domain is KAGVTQTPRYLIKTRGQQVTLSCSPISGHRSVSWYQQTPGQGLQFLFEYFSETQRNKGNFPGRFSGRQFSNSRSEMNVSTLELGDSALYLCASSSDRLNGYTFGSGTRLTVV.

This clone was counted a few times. This sequence joins TRBV5-4 and TRBJ1-5, with D possibly TRBD1 on 6 matching bases. The CDR3 totals 15 residues. Deletions cut 0 bases from V and 3 bases from J, with 10 bases between. From germline, CDR1 is SGHNT and CDR2 YYREEE (reference sequence). This CDR3 is CASSLGGQNNQPQHF. CDR3 DNA: TGTGCCAGCAGCTTGGGAGGACAGAACAATCAGCCCCAGCATTTT.

CDR3 coding DNA: TGTGCCAGCAGAACCCCACAGGGGCGGATGAAAGCTTTCTTT. Translating it yields CASRTPQGRMKAFF. This chain uses TRBV2 with TRBJ1-1, with 7 bases matching TRBD1. The junction had 13 bases not matched to a gene; V was cut back by 6 bases and J by 9 bases. The CDR3 extends over 14 amino acids. Germline V CDR1 and CDR2: SNHLY, FYNNEI.

In its sample, this clone was seen once. Here the CDR3 DNA reads TGTGCCAGTAGCGTTACAGGGAGCACTGAAGCTTTCTTT. Translated: CASSVTGSTEAFF. The chain joins TRBV19 to TRBJ1-1; tentative D call: TRBD1 (6 bases). The CDR3 is made up of 13 amino acids. The germline V gene has CDR1 LNHDA and CDR2 SQIVND (reference sequence). Trimming cost V 6 bases and J 4 bases, with 12 bases left between them.